This TCR beta chain was identified in a study of T cells after yellow fever vaccination. Study as a whole: Fractions of low cell number were prepared using SMART-Seq v4 Ultra Low Input. General study findings and limits: Reappearance after the booster was observed for most primary-vaccination clones (roughly 97% CD4, about 85% CD8). There was a possibility that FACS-sorted repertoires contained abundant clonotypes contaminating from the bulk population.

Unmatched junction bases numbered 8, after V lost 2 bases and J lost 8 bases. Germline lookup yields CDR1 SGHKS and CDR2 YYEKEE (reference sequence). The CDR3 sequence is 15 residues long. TCRdb reprocessed the 5' RACE reads via MiXCR and lists one record per CDR3 protein. The sample has nearly 550,000 distinct CDR3 sequences; 15% to 20% are singletons. Only a few counts were recorded for this clonotype. Its target is unknown. The input for sequencing was PBMCs, taken 15 days after the yellow fever booster vaccination. The source of this sequence is a man aged 25 to 45 who received the YFV17D yellow fever vaccine. The chain is built from TRBV5-5 and TRBJ2-3; 10 nucleotides match TRBD1. DNA of the CDR3: TGTGCCAGCAGCTTCGACAGGGGGCGGAGGGGTACGCAGTATTTT. This codes for CASSFDRGRRGTQYF.